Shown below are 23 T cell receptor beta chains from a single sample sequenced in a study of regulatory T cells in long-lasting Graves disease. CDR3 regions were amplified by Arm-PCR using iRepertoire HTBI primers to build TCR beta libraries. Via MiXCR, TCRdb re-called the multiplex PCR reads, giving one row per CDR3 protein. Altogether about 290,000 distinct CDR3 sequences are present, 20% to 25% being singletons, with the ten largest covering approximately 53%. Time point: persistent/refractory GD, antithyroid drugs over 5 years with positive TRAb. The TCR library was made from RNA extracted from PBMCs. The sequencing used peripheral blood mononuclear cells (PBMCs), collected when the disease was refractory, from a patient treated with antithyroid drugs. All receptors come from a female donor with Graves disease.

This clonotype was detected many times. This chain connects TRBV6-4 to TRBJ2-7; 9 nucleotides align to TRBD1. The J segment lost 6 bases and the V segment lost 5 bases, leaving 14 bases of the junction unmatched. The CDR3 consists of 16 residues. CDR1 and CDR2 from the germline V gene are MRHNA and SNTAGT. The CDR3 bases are TGTGCCAGCAGTCCCCGTCCCGGGACAGGGACCGGCGAGCAGTACTTC. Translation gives CASSPRPGTGTGEQYF.

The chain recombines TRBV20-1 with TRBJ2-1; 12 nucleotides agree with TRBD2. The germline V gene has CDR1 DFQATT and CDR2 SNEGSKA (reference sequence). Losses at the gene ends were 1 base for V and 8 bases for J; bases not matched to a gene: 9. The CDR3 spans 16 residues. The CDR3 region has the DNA TGCAGTGCTAGAGGAAGACTAGCGGGAGTTGTCCATGAGCAGTTCTTC. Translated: CSARGRLAGVVHEQFF.

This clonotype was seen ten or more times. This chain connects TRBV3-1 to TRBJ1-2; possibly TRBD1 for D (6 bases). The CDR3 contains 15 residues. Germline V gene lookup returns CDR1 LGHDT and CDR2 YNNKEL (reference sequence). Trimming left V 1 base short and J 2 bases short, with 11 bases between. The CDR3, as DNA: TGTGCCAGCAGCCAAGGTTACAGGGTCAACTATGGCTACACCTTC. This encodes CASSQGYRVNYGYTF.

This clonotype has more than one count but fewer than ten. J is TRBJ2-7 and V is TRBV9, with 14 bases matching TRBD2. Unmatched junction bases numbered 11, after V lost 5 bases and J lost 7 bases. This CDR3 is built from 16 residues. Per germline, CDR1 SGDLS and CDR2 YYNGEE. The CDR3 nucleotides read TGTGCCAGCAGTAAGGAAGTGGGACTAGCGGGAGAAGAGCAGTACTTC. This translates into CASSKEVGLAGEEQYF.

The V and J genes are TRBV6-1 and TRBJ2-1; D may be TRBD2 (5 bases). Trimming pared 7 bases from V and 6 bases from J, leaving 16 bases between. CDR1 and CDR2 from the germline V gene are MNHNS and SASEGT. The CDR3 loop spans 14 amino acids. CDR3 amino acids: CASTPGRESNEQFF. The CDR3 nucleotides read TGTGCCAGCACCCCTGGACGGGAAAGCAATGAGCAGTTCTTC.

CDR3 DNA sequence: TGTGCCAGCAGCCCAGCTCGGGGTGGAACCGGGGAGCTGTTTTTT. Its translation is CASSPARGGTGELFF. This chain links TRBV7-2 with TRBJ2-2, with a possible D match to TRBD2 (5 bases). Per germline, CDR1 SGHTA and CDR2 FQGNSA. V was pared by 5 bases and J by 5 bases, with 15 bases between. The CDR3 runs 15 residues.

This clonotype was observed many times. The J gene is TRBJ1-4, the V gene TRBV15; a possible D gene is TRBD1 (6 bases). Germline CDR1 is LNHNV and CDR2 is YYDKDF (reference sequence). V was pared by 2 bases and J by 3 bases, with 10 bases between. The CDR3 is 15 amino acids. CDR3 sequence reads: CATSRTTGPNEKLFF. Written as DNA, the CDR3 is TGTGCCACCAGCAGAACCACAGGGCCTAATGAAAAACTGTTTTTT.

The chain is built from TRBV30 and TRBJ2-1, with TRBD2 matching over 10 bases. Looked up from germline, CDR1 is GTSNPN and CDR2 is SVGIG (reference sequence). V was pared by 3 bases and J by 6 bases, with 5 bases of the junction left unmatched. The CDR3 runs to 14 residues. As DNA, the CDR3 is TGTGCCTGGAGCGTAGCGGGAGGAGGCAATGAGCAGTTCTTC. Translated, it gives CAWSVAGGGNEQFF.

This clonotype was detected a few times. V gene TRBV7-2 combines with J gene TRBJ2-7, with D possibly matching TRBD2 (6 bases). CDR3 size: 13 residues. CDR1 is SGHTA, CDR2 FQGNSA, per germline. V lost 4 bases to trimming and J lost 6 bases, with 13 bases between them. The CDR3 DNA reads TGTGCCAGCAGCTCGGGACTCCCGACCGAGCAGTACTTC. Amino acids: CASSSGLPTEQYF.

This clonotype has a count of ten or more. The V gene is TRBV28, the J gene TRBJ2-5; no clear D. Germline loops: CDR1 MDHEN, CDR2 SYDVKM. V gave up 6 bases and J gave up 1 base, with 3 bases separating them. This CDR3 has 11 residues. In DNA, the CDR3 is TGTGCCAGCAGGGCCCAAGAGACCCAGTACTTC. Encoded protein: CASRAQETQYF.

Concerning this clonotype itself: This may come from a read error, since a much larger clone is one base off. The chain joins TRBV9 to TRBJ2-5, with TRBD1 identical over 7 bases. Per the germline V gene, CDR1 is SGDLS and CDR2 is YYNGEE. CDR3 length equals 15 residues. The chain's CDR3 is CASSDFPDRLEAQYF. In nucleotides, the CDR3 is TGTGCCAGCAGTGATTTCCCGGACAGGTTAGAGGCCCAGTACTTC.

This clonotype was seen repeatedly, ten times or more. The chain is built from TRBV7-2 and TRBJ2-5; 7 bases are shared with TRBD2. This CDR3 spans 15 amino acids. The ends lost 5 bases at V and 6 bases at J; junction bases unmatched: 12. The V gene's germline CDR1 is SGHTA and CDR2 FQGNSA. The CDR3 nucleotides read TGTGCCAGCAGCCCGAGGGAAGCGGGAAGCAAGACCCAGTACTTC. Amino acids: CASSPREAGSKTQYF.

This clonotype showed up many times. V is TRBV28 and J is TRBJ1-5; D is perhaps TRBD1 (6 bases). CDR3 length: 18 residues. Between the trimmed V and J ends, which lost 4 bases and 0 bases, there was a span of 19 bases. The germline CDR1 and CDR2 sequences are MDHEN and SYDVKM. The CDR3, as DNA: TGTGCCAGCAGTTCCCCCCCACTTGGGGGCTATAGCAATCAGCCCCAGCATTTT. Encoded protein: CASSSPPLGGYSNQPQHF.

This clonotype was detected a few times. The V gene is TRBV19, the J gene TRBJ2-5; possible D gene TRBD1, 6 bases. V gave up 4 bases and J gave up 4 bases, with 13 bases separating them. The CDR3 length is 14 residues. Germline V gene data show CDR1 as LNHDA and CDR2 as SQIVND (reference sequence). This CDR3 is CASSTGHQSETQYF. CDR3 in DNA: TGTGCCAGTAGTACGGGACATCAGTCAGAGACCCAGTACTTC.

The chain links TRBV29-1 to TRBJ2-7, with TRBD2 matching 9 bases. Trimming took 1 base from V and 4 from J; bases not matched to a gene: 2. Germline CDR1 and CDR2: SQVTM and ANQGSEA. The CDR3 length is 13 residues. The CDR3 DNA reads TGCAGCGTTGAAGCTAGCGGGGTTTACGAGCAGTACTTC. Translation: CSVEASGVYEQYF.

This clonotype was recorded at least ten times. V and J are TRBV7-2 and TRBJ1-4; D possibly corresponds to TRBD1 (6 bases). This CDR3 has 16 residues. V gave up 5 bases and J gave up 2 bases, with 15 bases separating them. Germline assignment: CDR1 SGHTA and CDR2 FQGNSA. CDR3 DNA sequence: TGTGCCAGCAGCCCAAGACAGGCAGGGACTAATGAAAAACTGTTTTTT. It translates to CASSPRQAGTNEKLFF.

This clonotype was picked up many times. CDR3 in DNA: TGTGCCAGCAGCTTAGGGGGAGGGGGGCACGTCACTGAAGCTTTCTTT. Protein product: CASSLGGGGHVTEAFF. This sequence joins TRBV7-9 and TRBJ1-1, with a weak D call TRBD1 (6 bases). CDR1 SEHNR and CDR2 FQNEAQ come from the germline V gene (reference sequence). Trimming left V 1 base short and J 4 bases short, with 16 bases between. The CDR3 covers 16 residues.

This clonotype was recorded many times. CDR3 sequence reads: CASSPGLAAVETQYF. Written as DNA, the CDR3 is TGTGCCAGCAGCCCGGGACTAGCGGCTGTTGAGACCCAGTACTTC. The rearrangement uses TRBV11-2 and TRBJ2-5, with TRBD2 matching over 11 bases. Germline-derived CDR1 and CDR2 are SGHAT and FQNNGV. CDR3 length: 15 residues. Germline trimming cut 5 bases from V and 5 bases from J; bases unmatched to any gene: 7.

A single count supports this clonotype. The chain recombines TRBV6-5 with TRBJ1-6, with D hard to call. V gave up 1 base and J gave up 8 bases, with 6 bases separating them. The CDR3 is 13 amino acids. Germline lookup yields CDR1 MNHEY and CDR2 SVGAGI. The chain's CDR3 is CASSYLGYSPLHF. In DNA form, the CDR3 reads TGTGCCAGCAGTTACTTGGGGTATTCACCCCTCCACTTT.

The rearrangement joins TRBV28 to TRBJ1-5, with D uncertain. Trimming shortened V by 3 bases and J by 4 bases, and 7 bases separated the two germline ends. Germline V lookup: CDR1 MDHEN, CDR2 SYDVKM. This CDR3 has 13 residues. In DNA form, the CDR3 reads TGTGCCAGCAGTTTTCAGATAAATCAGCCCCAGCATTTT. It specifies CASSFQINQPQHF.

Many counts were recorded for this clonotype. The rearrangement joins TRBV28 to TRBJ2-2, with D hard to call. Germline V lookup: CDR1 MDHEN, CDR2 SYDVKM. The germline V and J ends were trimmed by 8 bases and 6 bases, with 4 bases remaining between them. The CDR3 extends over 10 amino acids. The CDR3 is CASPAGELFF. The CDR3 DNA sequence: TGTGCCAGCCCGGCCGGGGAGCTGTTTTTT.

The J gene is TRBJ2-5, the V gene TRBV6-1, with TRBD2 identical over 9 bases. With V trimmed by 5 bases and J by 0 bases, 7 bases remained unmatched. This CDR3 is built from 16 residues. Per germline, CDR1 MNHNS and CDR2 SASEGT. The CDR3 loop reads CASSQRGDSYQETQYF. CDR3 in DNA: TGTGCCAGCAGTCAGCGGGGGGACTCGTACCAAGAGACCCAGTACTTC.

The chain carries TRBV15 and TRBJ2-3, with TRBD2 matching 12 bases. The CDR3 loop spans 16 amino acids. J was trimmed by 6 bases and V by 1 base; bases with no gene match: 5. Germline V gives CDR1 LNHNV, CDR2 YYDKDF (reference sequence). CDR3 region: CATSRGTSGIADTQYF. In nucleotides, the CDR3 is TGTGCCACCAGCAGAGGGACTAGCGGGATTGCGGATACGCAGTATTTT.